The 32 T cell receptor beta chains presented below share a single source sample, sequenced in a study of blood T cell repertoires in COVID-19 (dated by TCRdb to about 2020). Library prep was done by the immunoSEQ multiplex PCR assay. The table comes from immuneACCESS by way of TCRdb, which keeps in-frame sequences with V and J called. Part of the clones is missing from these tables; in studies checked, under half for an unresolved V gene and the rest for unknown reasons. The sample yields 120,000 to 150,000 clones; roughly 89% were counted once. The top ten hold 5% to 7% of the sample. Sequences were obtained from PBMCs or T cells enriched from blood (not recorded which). The receptors here all came from a woman in her forties or fifties who had been exposed to COVID-19.

The genes are TRBV19 and TRBJ1-6, with a tentative D call TRBD1 (6 bases). From germline, CDR1 is LNHDA and CDR2 SQIVND (reference sequence). The CDR3 totals 13 residues. Trimming pared 5 bases from V and 10 bases from J, leaving 12 bases between. CDR3 amino acids: CASSPGAGSPLHF. CDR3 DNA: TGTGCCAGTAGTCCAGGGGCTGGGTCACCCCTCCACTTT.

This chain links TRBV7-9 with TRBJ2-1; weak D call: TRBD2 (5 bases). Between the trimmed V and J ends, which lost 5 bases and 6 bases, there was a span of 14 bases. The CDR3 is 14 amino acids. The germline CDR1 and CDR2 sequences are SEHNR and FQNEAQ (reference sequence). CDR3 amino acids: CASSPRGLTNEQFF. The DNA of the CDR3 is TGTGCCAGCAGCCCACGCGGGTTAACCAATGAGCAGTTCTTC.

The V gene is TRBV12-5, the J gene TRBJ1-5; D is unresolved. Germline-derived CDR1 and CDR2 are LGHNT and FRNRAP. Trimming cost V 9 bases and J 0 bases, with 12 bases left between them. This CDR3 contains 14 residues. CDR3 in amino acids: CASVAGISNQPQHF. The CDR3 region has the DNA TGTGCTAGCGTTGCCGGGATTAGCAATCAGCCCCAGCATTTT.

The chain recombines TRBV9 with TRBJ1-1; D is perhaps TRBD1 (5 bases). The CDR3 spans 14 residues. With 0 bases removed from V and 10 bases from J, the gap between germline ends came to 16 bases. Germline loops: CDR1 SGDLS, CDR2 YYNGEE. The CDR3 DNA is TGTGCCAGCAGCGTAGACCTCAGGGATATGCCAGCTTTCTTT. Its translation is CASSVDLRDMPAFF. Together with reference TRBV9 and TRBJ1-1, the CDR3 gives the full variable domain: DSGVTQTPKHLITATGQRVTLRCSPRSGDLSVYWYQQSLDQGLQFLIQYYNGEERAKGNILERFSAQQFPDLHSELNLSSLELGDSALYFCASSVDLRDMPAFFGQGTRLTVV.

This chain joins TRBV6-2 or TRBV6-3 and TRBJ2-7; TRBD2 might be the D (5 bases). Trimming shortened V by 0 bases and J by 2 bases, and 11 bases separated the two germline ends. The CDR3 runs to 15 residues. Germline V gives CDR1 MNHEY, CDR2 SVGEGT. Here the CDR3 reads CASSYSLSAAYEQYF. CDR3 nucleotide sequence: TGTGCCAGCAGTTACTCGTTGTCAGCGGCCTACGAGCAGTACTTC.

This chain connects TRBV10-3 to TRBJ2-7; a weak D match, TRBD1 (6 bases). CDR3 size: 12 residues. Looked up from germline, CDR1 is ENHRY and CDR2 is SYGVKD. Trimming removed 6 bases at V and 5 bases at J, with 11 bases between. The CDR3, as DNA: TGTGCCATCAGGGGACAATGGAACGAGCAGTACTTC. Translating it yields CAIRGQWNEQYF.

V is TRBV10-2 and J is TRBJ1-2; 11 bases agree with TRBD1. The CDR3 is 13 residues long. Looked up from germline, CDR1 is WSHSY and CDR2 is SAAADI. Losses at the gene ends were 6 bases for V and 8 bases for J; bases not matched to a gene: 5. CDR3 DNA sequence: TGCGCCAGCAGGGGACAGGGGGTGGGAGGCTACACCTTC. Translation: CASRGQGVGGYTF.

The chain joins TRBV28 to TRBJ2-3; D is unresolved. V lost 2 bases and J lost 6, with 15 bases in between. The CDR3 runs 15 residues. Germline V gene data show CDR1 as MDHEN and CDR2 as SYDVKM. The CDR3: CASSLTDHTVDTQYF. DNA of the CDR3: TGTGCCAGCAGTTTAACCGACCACACAGTGGATACGCAGTATTTT.

The chain has TRBV6-5 and TRBJ1-2; the match to TRBD1 covers 7 bases. The germline V gene has CDR1 MNHEY and CDR2 SVGAGI. The CDR3 spans 15 residues. V dropped 5 bases and J dropped 2; count of bases not matched to a gene: 8. The CDR3 spells CASSTSGTANYGYTF. For the CDR3, the DNA is TGTGCCAGCAGTACCTCCGGGACAGCGAACTATGGCTACACCTTC.

This clone was observed a single time. The CDR3 DNA reads as TGTGCCAGCAGCTCAACGGGGTGGTCCAACGAGCAGTACTTC. Protein product: CASSSTGWSNEQYF. The chain joins TRBV7-8 to TRBJ2-7, with D perhaps matching TRBD2 (5 bases). Germline CDR1 SGHVS, CDR2 FQNEAQ. With 4 bases removed from V and 5 bases from J, the gap between germline ends came to 15 bases. The CDR3 sequence is 14 residues long.

J is TRBJ1-3 and V is TRBV7-8, with a weak D call TRBD1 (5 bases). Germline assignment: CDR1 SGHVS and CDR2 FQNEAQ. The CDR3 consists of 16 residues. V lost 3 bases to trimming and J lost 1 base, with 13 bases between them. This CDR3 is CASSFGHGFSGNTIYF. In DNA, the CDR3 is TGTGCCAGCAGCTTTGGACACGGCTTTTCTGGAAACACCATATATTTT.

This chain links TRBV27 with TRBJ1-1; D perhaps matches TRBD1 (5 bases). The CDR3 spans 14 residues. CDR1 and CDR2 from the germline V gene are MNHEY and SMNVEV (reference sequence). V gave up 2 bases and J gave up 4 bases, with 11 bases separating them. The CDR3 coding sequence is TGTGCCAGCAGTTTAGTAGGGGCGGCCACTGAAGCTTTCTTT. Translation: CASSLVGAATEAFF.

The chain has TRBV19 and TRBJ1-6; D not resolved. This CDR3 contains 15 residues. Germline V gene lookup returns CDR1 LNHDA and CDR2 SQIVND (reference sequence). V gave up 5 bases and J gave up 7 bases, with 15 bases separating them. The CDR3 reads CASSLGRTGNSPLHF. The CDR3 DNA sequence: TGTGCCAGTAGTCTCGGCAGGACTGGAAATTCACCCCTCCACTTT.

V gene TRBV4-2 combines with J gene TRBJ2-7; D may be TRBD2 (5 bases). This CDR3 has 15 residues. The germline gives CDR1 LGHNA, CDR2 YNFKEQ. V was cut by 0 bases and J by 1 base, with 10 bases left in between. As DNA, the CDR3 is TGTGCCAGCAGCCAAGATGTGGCGGGTTCCTACGAGCAGTACTTC. Amino acids: CASSQDVAGSYEQYF.

This sequence joins TRBV27 and TRBJ1-5; TRBD1 is a possible D gene (6 bases). Between the trimmed V and J ends, which lost 6 bases and 2 bases, there was a span of 14 bases. CDR1 is MNHEY, CDR2 SMNVEV, per germline (reference sequence). CDR3 length: 15 amino acids. The CDR3 spells CASRGRAGGNQPQHF. Here the CDR3 DNA reads TGTGCCAGCAGGGGCAGGGCAGGGGGCAATCAGCCCCAGCATTTT.

V gene TRBV6-4 combines with J gene TRBJ2-1; D call uncertain. CDR1 and CDR2 (germline): MRHNA, SNTAGT. V lost 3 bases and J lost 0, with 12 bases in between. There are 16 residues in the CDR3. The CDR3 DNA follows: TGTGCCAGCAGTGATTCACTTGACAACTCCTACAATGAGCAGTTCTTC. Encoded protein: CASSDSLDNSYNEQFF.

The V call is TRBV29-1, the J call TRBJ2-2, with 9 bases aligning to TRBD1. The germline gives CDR1 SQVTM, CDR2 ANQGSEA. After removal of 0 bases from V and 7 bases from J, the junction contained 9 bases not matched to a gene. The CDR3 has 16 residues. The CDR3 nucleotides are TGCAGCGTTGAAGATCGAGGGACAGGGATGATCGGGGAGCTGTTTTTT. As protein: CSVEDRGTGMIGELFF.

The chain combines TRBV6-2 or TRBV6-3 with TRBJ2-2, with TRBD2 identical over 9 bases. The CDR3 loop spans 16 amino acids. Looked up from germline, CDR1 is MNHEY and CDR2 is SVGEGT. The trim removed 0 bases at V and 6 bases at J, leaving 5 bases unmatched. CDR3 bases: TGTGCCAGCAGTTACTCGCGCGGGAGGGCCCCCGGGGAGCTGTTTTTT. Protein: CASSYSRGRAPGELFF.

The rearrangement links TRBV7-2 to TRBJ1-6; no firm D call. Trimming stripped 2 bases from V and 9 bases from J, with 8 bases between. The CDR3 spans 13 residues. The germline V gene has CDR1 SGHTA and CDR2 FQGNSA. CDR3 DNA: TGTGCCAGCAGCTTAATAGGAGGTTCACCCCTCCACTTT. Its protein product is CASSLIGGSPLHF.

The chain employs TRBV25-1 and TRBJ1-4, with 9 bases that match TRBD1. CDR1 and CDR2 from the germline V gene are MGHDK and SYGVNS. The CDR3 loop spans 16 amino acids. V shed 4 bases and J 0 bases; nucleotides not matched to a gene: 3. The CDR3 loop reads CASSGYRGPTNEKLFF. The DNA of the CDR3 is TGTGCCAGCAGTGGATACAGGGGGCCAACTAATGAAAAACTGTTTTTT.

The chain links TRBV11-2 to TRBJ2-1; D ambiguous. This CDR3 is 15 amino acids long. The V gene's germline CDR1 is SGHAT and CDR2 FQNNGV. The V end lost 7 bases, the J end lost 0 bases, and 13 bases lay between the germline ends. Here the CDR3 reads CASTTPDSSYNEQFF. CDR3 nucleotide sequence: TGTGCCAGCACCACCCCCGATAGCTCCTACAATGAGCAGTTCTTC.

The V and J genes are TRBV27 and TRBJ2-3, with TRBD2 matching 9 bases. The ends lost 8 bases at V and 3 bases at J; junction bases unmatched: 6. CDR3 length: 14 amino acids. Germline lookup yields CDR1 MNHEY and CDR2 SMNVEV (reference sequence). CDR3 nucleotides: TGTGCCAGCGGCGGGAGGGCCAGGACAGATACGCAGTATTTT. As protein: CASGGRARTDTQYF.

The chain uses TRBV13 and TRBJ2-7; 7 bases map to TRBD2. After removal of 4 bases from V and 0 bases from J, the junction contained 9 bases not matched to a gene. The CDR3 runs 16 residues. Germline V gives CDR1 PRHDT, CDR2 FYEKMQ (reference sequence). The CDR3 is CASSSSSGRSSYEQYF. CDR3 nucleotides: TGTGCCAGCAGCTCCAGTAGCGGGCGGAGCTCCTACGAGCAGTACTTC. The variable domain in full, with the rest retrieved from reference TRBV13 and TRBJ2-7, is AAGVIQSPRHLIKEKRETATLKCYPIPRHDTVYWYQQGPGQDPQFLISFYEKMQSDKGSIPDRFSAQQFSDYHSELNMSSLELGDSALYFCASSSSSGRSSYEQYFGPGTRLTVT.

The J gene is TRBJ1-1, the V gene TRBV30, with D possibly matching TRBD1 (5 bases). V lost 3 bases, J lost 1 base, and 6 bases lay in between. The CDR3 has 12 residues. Per germline, CDR1 GTSNPN and CDR2 SVGIG (reference sequence). CDR3 nucleotides: TGTGCCTGGAGGCAGGGGAACACTGAAGCTTTCTTT. Its protein is CAWRQGNTEAFF.

The chain couples TRBV10-3 to TRBJ2-1, with 10 bases matching TRBD2. The CDR3 runs 14 residues. The germline CDR1 and CDR2 sequences are ENHRY and SYGVKD. The V and J ends lost 4 bases and 4 bases, in that order; junction bases with no gene match: 1. This CDR3 is CAISGLAGYNEQFF. CDR3 nucleotides: TGTGCCATCAGTGGACTAGCGGGTTACAATGAGCAGTTCTTC.

The V call is TRBV9, the J call TRBJ2-2; 7 nucleotides agree with TRBD1. Germline values: CDR1 SGDLS, CDR2 YYNGEE. V dropped 4 bases and J dropped 0; count of bases not matched to a gene: 9. There are 17 residues in the CDR3. This chain's CDR3 is CASSSPQTGPNTGELFF. The CDR3 nucleotides are TGTGCCAGCAGCTCCCCCCAGACAGGGCCGAACACCGGGGAGCTGTTTTTT. Drawing the rest from reference TRBV9 and TRBJ2-2, the complete variable domain is DSGVTQTPKHLITATGQRVTLRCSPRSGDLSVYWYQQSLDQGLQFLIQYYNGEERAKGNILERFSAQQFPDLHSELNLSSLELGDSALYFCASSSPQTGPNTGELFFGEGSRLTVL.

The CDR3 here is CASSPNEFQETQYF. The CDR3 DNA follows: TGTGCCAGCAGCCCAAACGAGTTCCAAGAGACCCAGTACTTC. The V and J genes are TRBV3-1 (or the pseudogene TRBV3-2) and TRBJ2-5; the D is unclear. Trimming removed 4 bases at V and 1 base at J, with 10 bases between. The germline gives CDR1 LGHDT, CDR2 YNNKEL (reference sequence). CDR3 length equals 14 residues.

This clone was observed a single time. The rearrangement links TRBV6-5 to TRBJ2-1; the match to TRBD2 covers 9 bases. The CDR3 length is 16 residues. Germline V gene data show CDR1 as MNHEY and CDR2 as SVGAGI. The junction had 11 bases not matched to a gene; V was cut back by 4 bases and J by 7 bases. CDR3 nucleotide sequence: TGTGCCAGCAGTTCGTTTGCGGGAGGGCCGCAGAATGAGCAGTTCTTC. The encoded protein is CASSSFAGGPQNEQFF.

The chain has TRBV2 and TRBJ2-3, with D possibly being TRBD2 (5 bases). CDR1 is SNHLY and CDR2 is FYNNEI in the germline V gene. The V and J ends lost 6 bases and 0 bases respectively, with 25 bases between them. The length of the CDR3 is 19 residues. The CDR3 DNA sequence: TGTGCCAGCAGACCAACCCTCCTTACTAGTTCTACTAGCACAGATACGCAGTATTTT. It codes for CASRPTLLTSSTSTDTQYF.

In this sample, this clone turned up once. The CDR3 sequence is CSASSGQLYNEQFF. CDR3 sequence (DNA): TGCAGTGCTAGTAGTGGACAGCTTTACAATGAGCAGTTCTTC. V is TRBV20-1 and J is TRBJ2-1, with a possible D match to TRBD1 (6 bases). Germline CDR1 reads DFQATT; CDR2 reads SNEGSKA (reference sequence). Trimming removed 3 bases at V and 4 bases at J, with 13 bases between. CDR3 length: 14 residues.

This clone was recorded at least ten times. The chain recombines TRBV5-1 with TRBJ2-2; TRBD2 is a possible D gene (6 bases). The CDR3 has 17 residues. V gave up 0 bases and J gave up 5 bases, with 17 bases separating them. CDR1 SGHRS and CDR2 YFSETQ come from the germline V gene. CDR3 bases: TGCGCCAGCAGCTTGGGAGGTGGTAGCGGTTTTACCGGGGAGCTGTTTTTT. This encodes CASSLGGGSGFTGELFF.

V is TRBV6-5 and J is TRBJ2-1, with D possibly TRBD2 on 5 matching bases. With 8 bases removed from V and 6 bases from J, the gap between germline ends came to 17 bases. Germline V CDR1 and CDR2: MNHEY, SVGAGI. CDR3 length: 14 residues. The CDR3 nucleotides read TGTGCCAGCGGGAGTTTACCAGGTTTCAATGAGCAGTTCTTC. Translated: CASGSLPGFNEQFF.